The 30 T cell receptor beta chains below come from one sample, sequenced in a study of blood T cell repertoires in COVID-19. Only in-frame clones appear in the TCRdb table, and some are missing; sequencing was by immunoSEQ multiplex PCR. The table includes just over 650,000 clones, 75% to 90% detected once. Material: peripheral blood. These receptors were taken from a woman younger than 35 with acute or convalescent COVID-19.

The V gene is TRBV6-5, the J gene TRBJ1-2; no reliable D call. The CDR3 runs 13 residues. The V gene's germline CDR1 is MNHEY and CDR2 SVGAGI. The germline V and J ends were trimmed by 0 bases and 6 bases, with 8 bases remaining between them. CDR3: CASSYSSGNGYTF. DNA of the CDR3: TGTGCCAGCAGTTACTCGTCGGGTAATGGCTACACCTTC.

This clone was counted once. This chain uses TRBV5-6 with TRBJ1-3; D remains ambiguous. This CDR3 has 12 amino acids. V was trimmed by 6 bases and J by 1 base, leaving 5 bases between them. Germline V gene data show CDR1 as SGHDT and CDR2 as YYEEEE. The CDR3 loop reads CASIRSGNTIYF. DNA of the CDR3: TGTGCCAGCATCCGGTCTGGAAACACCATATATTTT.

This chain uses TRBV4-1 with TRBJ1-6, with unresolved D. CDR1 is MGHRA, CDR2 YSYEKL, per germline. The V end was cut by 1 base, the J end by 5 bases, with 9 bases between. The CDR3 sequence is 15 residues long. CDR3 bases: TGCGCCAGCAGCCAAGGCAGGTTGAATAATTCACCCCTCCACTTT. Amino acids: CASSQGRLNNSPLHF.

The CDR3 protein is CASMPGSNEKLFF. For the CDR3, the DNA is TGTGCCAGCATGCCCGGGTCTAATGAAAAACTGTTTTTT. The rearrangement joins TRBV28 to TRBJ1-4, with no clear D. Germline V lookup: CDR1 MDHEN, CDR2 SYDVKM. This CDR3 is built from 13 residues. Trimming cost V 7 bases and J 3 bases, with 9 bases left between them.

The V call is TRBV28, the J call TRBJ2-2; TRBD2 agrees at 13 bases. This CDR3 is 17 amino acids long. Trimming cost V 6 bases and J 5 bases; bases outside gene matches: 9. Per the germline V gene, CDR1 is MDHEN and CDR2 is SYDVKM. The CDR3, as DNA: TGTGCCAGCAGCTCCTGGACTAGCGGGGGAGGGACCGGGGAGCTGTTTTTT. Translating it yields CASSSWTSGGGTGELFF.

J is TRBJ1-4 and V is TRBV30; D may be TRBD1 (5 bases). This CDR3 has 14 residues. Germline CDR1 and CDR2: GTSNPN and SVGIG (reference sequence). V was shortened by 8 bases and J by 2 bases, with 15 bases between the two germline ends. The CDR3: CAGNRQYTNEKLFF. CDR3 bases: TGTGCCGGGAATCGACAGTACACTAATGAAAAACTGTTTTTT. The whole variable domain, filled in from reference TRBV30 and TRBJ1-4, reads SQTIHQWPATLVQPVGSPLSLECTVEGTSNPNLYWYRQAAGRGLQLLFYSVGIGQISSEVPQNLSASRPQDRQFILSSKKLLLSDSGFYLCAGNRQYTNEKLFFGSGTQLSVL.

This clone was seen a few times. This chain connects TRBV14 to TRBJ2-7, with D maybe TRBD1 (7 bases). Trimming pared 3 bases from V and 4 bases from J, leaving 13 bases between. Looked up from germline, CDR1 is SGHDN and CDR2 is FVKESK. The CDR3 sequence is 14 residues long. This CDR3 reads CASSQRDRSYEQYF. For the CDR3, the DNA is TGTGCCAGCAGCCAGCGGGACAGATCGTACGAGCAGTACTTC.

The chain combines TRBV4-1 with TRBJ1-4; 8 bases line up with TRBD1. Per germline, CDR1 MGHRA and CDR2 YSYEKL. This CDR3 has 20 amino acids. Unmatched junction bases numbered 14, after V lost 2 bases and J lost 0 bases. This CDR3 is CASSQRGWDRSLATNEKLFF. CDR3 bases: TGCGCCAGCAGCCAAAGGGGCTGGGACAGGTCACTTGCAACTAATGAAAAACTGTTTTTT.

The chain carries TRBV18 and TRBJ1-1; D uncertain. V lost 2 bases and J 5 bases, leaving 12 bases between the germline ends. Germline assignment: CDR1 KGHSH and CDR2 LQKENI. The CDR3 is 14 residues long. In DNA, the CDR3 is TGTGCCAGCTCACCAACGGGGAAAGATACTGAAGCTTTCTTT. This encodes CASSPTGKDTEAFF.

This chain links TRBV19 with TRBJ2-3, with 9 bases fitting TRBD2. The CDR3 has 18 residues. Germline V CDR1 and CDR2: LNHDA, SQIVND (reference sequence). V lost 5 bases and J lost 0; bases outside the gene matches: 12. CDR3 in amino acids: CASSPGLARVTSTDTQYF. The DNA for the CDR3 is TGTGCCAGTAGTCCGGGACTAGCCCGGGTCACTAGCACAGATACGCAGTATTTT.

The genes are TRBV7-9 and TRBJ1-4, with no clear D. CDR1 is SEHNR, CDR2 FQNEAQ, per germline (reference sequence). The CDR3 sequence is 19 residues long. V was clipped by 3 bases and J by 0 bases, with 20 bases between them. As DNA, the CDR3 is TGTGCCAGCAGCTTGGCAGTTATGGGGAGACATGCAACTAATGAAAAACTGTTTTTT. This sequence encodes CASSLAVMGRHATNEKLFF.

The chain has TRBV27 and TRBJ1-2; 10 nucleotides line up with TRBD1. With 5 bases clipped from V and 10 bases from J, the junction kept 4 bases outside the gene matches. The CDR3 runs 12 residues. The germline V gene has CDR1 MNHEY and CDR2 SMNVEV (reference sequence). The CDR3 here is CASSPGQGDYTF. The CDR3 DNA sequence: TGTGCCAGCAGTCCCGGACAGGGGGACTACACCTTC.

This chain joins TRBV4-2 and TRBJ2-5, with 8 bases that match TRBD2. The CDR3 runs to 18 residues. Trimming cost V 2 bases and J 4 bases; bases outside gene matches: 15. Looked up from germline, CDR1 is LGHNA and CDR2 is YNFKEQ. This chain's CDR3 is CASSQLPGTRGRGETQYF. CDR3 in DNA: TGTGCCAGCAGCCAACTACCCGGGACTAGGGGCAGGGGAGAGACCCAGTACTTC.

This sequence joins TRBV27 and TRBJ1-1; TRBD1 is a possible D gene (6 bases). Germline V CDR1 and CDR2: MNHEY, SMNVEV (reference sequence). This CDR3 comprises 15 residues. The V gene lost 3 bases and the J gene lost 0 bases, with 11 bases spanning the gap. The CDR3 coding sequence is TGTGCCAGCAGTTTCCAGGGGTCAATGAACACTGAAGCTTTCTTT. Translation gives CASSFQGSMNTEAFF.

The CDR3 nucleotides are TGTGCCAGCAGCTCTCAACTACAGGGAGTCGGGGAGCTGTTTTTT. The encoded protein is CASSSQLQGVGELFF. The rearrangement links TRBV7-6 to TRBJ2-2; D possibly corresponds to TRBD1 (6 bases). Germline V lookup: CDR1 SGHVS, CDR2 FNYEAQ. This CDR3 region has 15 residues. V was clipped by 4 bases and J by 7 bases, with 16 bases between them.

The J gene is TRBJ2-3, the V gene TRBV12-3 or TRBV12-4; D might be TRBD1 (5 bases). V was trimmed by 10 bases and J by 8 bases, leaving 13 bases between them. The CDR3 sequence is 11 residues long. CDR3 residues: CAITLGVTQYF. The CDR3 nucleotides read TGTGCCATCACGCTAGGGGTTACGCAGTATTTT.

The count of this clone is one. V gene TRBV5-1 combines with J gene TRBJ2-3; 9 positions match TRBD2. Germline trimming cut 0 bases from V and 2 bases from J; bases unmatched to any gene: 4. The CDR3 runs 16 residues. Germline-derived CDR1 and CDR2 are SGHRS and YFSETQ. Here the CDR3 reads CASSLGTSVLTDTQYF. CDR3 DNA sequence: TGCGCCAGCAGCTTGGGGACTAGCGTCCTCACAGATACGCAGTATTTT.

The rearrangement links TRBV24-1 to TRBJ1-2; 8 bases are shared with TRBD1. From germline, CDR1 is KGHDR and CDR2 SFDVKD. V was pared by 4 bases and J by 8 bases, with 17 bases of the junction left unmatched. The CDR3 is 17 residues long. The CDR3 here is CATSDPLTGEGFQGYTF. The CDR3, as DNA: TGTGCCACCAGTGACCCCCTGACAGGGGAAGGTTTCCAAGGCTACACCTTC.

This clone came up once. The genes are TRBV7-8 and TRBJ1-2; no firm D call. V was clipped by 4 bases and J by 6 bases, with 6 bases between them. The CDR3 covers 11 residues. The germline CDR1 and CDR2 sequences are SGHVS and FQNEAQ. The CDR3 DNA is TGTGCCAGCAGCTCAGGCGATGGCTACACCTTC. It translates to CASSSGDGYTF.

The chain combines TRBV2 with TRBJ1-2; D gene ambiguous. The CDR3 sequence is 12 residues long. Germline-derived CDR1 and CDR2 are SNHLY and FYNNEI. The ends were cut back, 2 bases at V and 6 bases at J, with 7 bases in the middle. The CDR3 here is CASSERRDGYTF. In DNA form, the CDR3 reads TGTGCCAGCAGTGAACGGCGGGATGGCTACACCTTC.

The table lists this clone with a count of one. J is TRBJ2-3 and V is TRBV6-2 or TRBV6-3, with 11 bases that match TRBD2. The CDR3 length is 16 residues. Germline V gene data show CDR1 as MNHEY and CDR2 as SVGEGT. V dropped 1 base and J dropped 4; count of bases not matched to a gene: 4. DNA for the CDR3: TGTGCCAGCAGTTACTTACTAGCGGGGGCACCAGATACGCAGTATTTT. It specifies CASSYLLAGAPDTQYF.

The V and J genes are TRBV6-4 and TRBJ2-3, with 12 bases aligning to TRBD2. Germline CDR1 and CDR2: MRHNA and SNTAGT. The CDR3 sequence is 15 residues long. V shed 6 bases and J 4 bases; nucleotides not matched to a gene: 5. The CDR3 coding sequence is TGTGCCAGCAGCACTAGCGGGGGGAGTGCAGATACGCAGTATTTT. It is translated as CASSTSGGSADTQYF.

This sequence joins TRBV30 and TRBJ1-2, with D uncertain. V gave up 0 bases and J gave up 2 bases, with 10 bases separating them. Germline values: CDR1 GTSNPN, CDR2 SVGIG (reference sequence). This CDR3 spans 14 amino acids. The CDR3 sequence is CAWSVWPNNYGYTF. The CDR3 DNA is TGTGCCTGGAGTGTATGGCCAAACAACTATGGCTACACCTTC.

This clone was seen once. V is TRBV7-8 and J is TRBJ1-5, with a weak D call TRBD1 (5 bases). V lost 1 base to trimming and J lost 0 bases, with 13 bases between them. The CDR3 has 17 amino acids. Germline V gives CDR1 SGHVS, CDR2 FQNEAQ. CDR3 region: CASSLVQGIYSNQPQHF. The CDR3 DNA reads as TGTGCCAGCAGCTTAGTTCAGGGAATCTATAGCAATCAGCCCCAGCATTTT.

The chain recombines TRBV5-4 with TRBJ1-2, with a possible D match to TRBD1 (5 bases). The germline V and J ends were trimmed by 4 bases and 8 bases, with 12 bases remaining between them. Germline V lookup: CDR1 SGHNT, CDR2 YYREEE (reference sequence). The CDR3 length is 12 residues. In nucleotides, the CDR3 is TGTGCCAGCAGCCCAGGAGGGGAAGGCTACACCTTC. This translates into CASSPGGEGYTF.

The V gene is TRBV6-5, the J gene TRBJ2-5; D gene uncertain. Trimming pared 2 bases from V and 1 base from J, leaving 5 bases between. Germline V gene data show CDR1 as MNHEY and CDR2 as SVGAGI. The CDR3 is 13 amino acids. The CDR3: CASSYEFQETQYF. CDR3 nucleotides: TGTGCCAGCAGTTACGAGTTCCAAGAGACCCAGTACTTC.

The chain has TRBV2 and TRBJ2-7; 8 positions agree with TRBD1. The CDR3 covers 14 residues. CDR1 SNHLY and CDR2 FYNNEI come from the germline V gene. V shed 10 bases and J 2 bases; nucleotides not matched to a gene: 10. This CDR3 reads CATEEDRATYEQYF. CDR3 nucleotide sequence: TGTGCCACCGAAGAGGACAGGGCTACCTACGAGCAGTACTTC.

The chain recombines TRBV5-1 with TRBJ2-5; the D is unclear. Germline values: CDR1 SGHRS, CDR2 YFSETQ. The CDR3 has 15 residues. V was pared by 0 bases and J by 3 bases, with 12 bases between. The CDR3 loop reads CASSLEARWEETQYF. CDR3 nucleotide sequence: TGCGCCAGCAGCTTGGAGGCCAGGTGGGAAGAGACCCAGTACTTC.

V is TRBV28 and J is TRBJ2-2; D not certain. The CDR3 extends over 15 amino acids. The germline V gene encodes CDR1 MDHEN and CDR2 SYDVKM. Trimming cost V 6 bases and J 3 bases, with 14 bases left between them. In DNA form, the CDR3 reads TGTGCCAGCAGACCACCACAGAGATACACCGGGGAGCTGTTTTTT. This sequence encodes CASRPPQRYTGELFF.

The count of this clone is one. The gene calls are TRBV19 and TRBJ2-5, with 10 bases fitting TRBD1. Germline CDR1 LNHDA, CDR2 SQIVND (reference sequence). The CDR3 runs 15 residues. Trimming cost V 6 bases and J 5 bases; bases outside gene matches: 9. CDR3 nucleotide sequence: TGTGCCAGTAGCCTTGGGACAGGGGTTATGGAGACCCAGTACTTC. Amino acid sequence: CASSLGTGVMETQYF. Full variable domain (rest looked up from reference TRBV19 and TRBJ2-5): DGGITQSPKYLFRKEGQNVTLSCEQNLNHDAMYWYRQDPGQGLRLIYYSQIVNDFQKGDIAEGYSVSREKKESFPLTVTSAQKNPTAFYLCASSLGTGVMETQYFGPGTRLLVL.